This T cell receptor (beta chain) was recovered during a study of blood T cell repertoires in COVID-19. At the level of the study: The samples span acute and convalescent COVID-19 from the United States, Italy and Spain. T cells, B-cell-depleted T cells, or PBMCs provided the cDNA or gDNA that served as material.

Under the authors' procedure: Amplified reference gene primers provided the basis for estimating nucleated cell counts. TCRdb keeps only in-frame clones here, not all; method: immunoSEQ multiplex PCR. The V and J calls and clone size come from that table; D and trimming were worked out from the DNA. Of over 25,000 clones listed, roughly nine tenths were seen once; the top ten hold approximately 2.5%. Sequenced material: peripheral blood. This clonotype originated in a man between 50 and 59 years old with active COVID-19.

The CDR3 DNA reads as TGTGCCAGCAGCCCGTGGACTAGCGAAATGGCAGATACGCAGTATTTT. Translation gives CASSPWTSEMADTQYF. The V call is TRBV3-1 (or the pseudogene TRBV3-2), the J call TRBJ2-3; 9 bases map to TRBD2. This CDR3 comprises 16 residues. The V gene's germline CDR1 is LGHDT and CDR2 YNNKEL (reference sequence). Unmatched junction bases numbered 9, after V lost 4 bases and J lost 4 bases.